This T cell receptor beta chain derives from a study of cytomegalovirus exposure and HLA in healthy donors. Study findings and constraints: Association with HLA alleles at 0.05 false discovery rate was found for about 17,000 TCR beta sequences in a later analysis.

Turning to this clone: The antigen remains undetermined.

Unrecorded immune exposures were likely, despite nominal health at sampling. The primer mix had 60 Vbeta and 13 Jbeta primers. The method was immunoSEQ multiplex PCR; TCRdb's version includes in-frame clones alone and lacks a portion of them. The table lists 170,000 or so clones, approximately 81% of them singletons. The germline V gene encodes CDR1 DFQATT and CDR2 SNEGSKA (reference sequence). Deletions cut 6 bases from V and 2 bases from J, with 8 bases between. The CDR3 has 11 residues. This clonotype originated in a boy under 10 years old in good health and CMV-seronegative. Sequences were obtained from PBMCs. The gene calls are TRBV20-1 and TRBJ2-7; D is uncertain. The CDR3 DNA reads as TGCAGTGCCAAGAGCCCCTACGAGCAGTACTTC. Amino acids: CSAKSPYEQYF.